The rows below give T cell receptor beta chains drawn from one sample of a study of blood T cell repertoires in COVID-19. Clones were sequenced by immunoSEQ multiplex PCR, and TCRdb holds only the in-frame ones, with some missing. The sample carries some 170,000 clones, about three quarters recorded once. What was sequenced was peripheral blood. The receptors shown here come from a man aged 70-80 years with acute or convalescent COVID-19. CDR3s include the opening cysteine and the closing phenylalanine or tryptophan. D genes are given only for firm matches. Rows may omit the clone size; those that give it use once, few, many or a size class.

D | J | length | size | V | CDR3 | DNA
TRBD1 | TRBJ2-2 | 16 | . | TRBV5-1 | CASSLAEQGATGELFF | TGCGCCAGCAGCTTGGCCGAACAGGGGGCAACCGGGGAGCTGTTTTTT
TRBD1 | TRBJ2-7 | 14 | . | TRBV30 | CALSPGTVSYEQYF | TGTGCCTTGAGTCCCGGGACAGTCTCCTACGAGCAGTACTTC
. | TRBJ1-3 | 15 | . | TRBV10-3 | CAISESMQGGNTIYF | TGTGCCATCAGTGAGTCGATGCAGGGTGGAAACACCATATATTTT
. | TRBJ2-5 | 15 | . | TRBV15 | CATSRVGGPGETQYF | TGTGCCACCAGCAGAGTCGGGGGACCCGGAGAGACCCAGTACTTC
. | TRBJ1-1 | 14 | . | TRBV7-8 | CASSLGLTGTEAFF | TGTGCCAGCAGCTTAGGACTTACGGGCACTGAAGCTTTCTTT
. | TRBJ1-1 | 15 | . | TRBV7-8 | CASSLGESKNTEAFF | TGTGCCAGCAGCTTAGGGGAGTCTAAGAACACTGAAGCTTTCTTT
TRBD1 | TRBJ2-7 | 13 | . | TRBV14 | CASSPRTGGEQYF | TGTGCCAGCAGCCCCAGGACAGGGGGCGAGCAGTACTTC
TRBD1 | TRBJ2-4 | 15 | few | TRBV12-5 | CASGSGQGAGNIQYF | TGTGCTAGTGGTTCGGGACAGGGGGCCGGAAACATTCAGTACTTC
. | TRBJ2-1 | 16 | . | TRBV2 | CASSKSQGGSYNEQFF | TGTGCCAGCAGTAAATCCCAGGGTGGCTCCTACAATGAGCAGTTCTTC
. | TRBJ2-1 | 14 | . | TRBV24-1 | CATSREGGYNEQFF | TGTGCCACCAGCCGAGAGGGTGGATACAATGAGCAGTTCTTC
. | TRBJ1-1 | 14 | few | TRBV5-1 | CASSIWQEDTEAFF | TGCGCCAGCAGCATCTGGCAGGAGGACACTGAAGCTTTCTTT
. | TRBJ2-2 | 13 | . | TRBV30 | CAWSVENRGELFF | TGTGCCTGGAGTGTAGAAAACCGGGGGGAGCTGTTTTTT
. | TRBJ1-1 | 12 | few | TRBV29-1 | CSVEAAGTEAFF | TGCAGCGTTGAAGCGGCGGGCACTGAAGCTTTCTTT
. | TRBJ1-5 | 15 | few | TRBV7-9 | CASSLVVGGNQPQHF | TGTGCCAGCAGCTTAGTGGTAGGAGGCAATCAGCCCCAGCATTTT
. | TRBJ1-3 | 13 | . | TRBV7-9 | CASTSSGGNTIYF | TGTGCCAGCACCAGCTCGGGTGGAAACACCATATATTTT
TRBD1 | TRBJ2-3 | 13 | . | TRBV10-3 | CAIKDRATDTQYF | TGTGCCATCAAGGACAGGGCGACAGATACGCAGTATTTT
TRBD1 | TRBJ2-4 | 14 | few | TRBV5-8 | CASSHRGIIAIQYF | TGTGCCAGCAGCCACAGGGGGATTATCGCCATTCAGTACTTC
. | TRBJ1-5 | 14 | . | TRBV28 | CATTRGASNQPQHF | TGTGCCACCACCCGGGGGGCTAGCAATCAGCCCCAGCATTTT
. | TRBJ1-1 | 15 | . | TRBV11-2 | CASSLYRTSNTEAFF | TGTGCCAGCAGCTTATACAGGACCTCGAACACTGAAGCTTTCTTT
TRBD1 | TRBJ2-2 | 14 | few | TRBV27 | CASRMLQGTGELFF | TGTGCCAGCAGAATGCTACAGGGGACCGGGGAGCTGTTTTTT
. | TRBJ2-5 | 14 | . | TRBV3-1/TRBV3-2 | CASSQASGVETQYF | TGTGCCAGCAGCCAGGCCTCGGGGGTTGAGACCCAGTACTTC
TRBD2 | TRBJ2-5 | 15 | . | TRBV7-6 | CASSLNTAGGPAQYF | TGTGCCAGCAGCTTAAACACAGCGGGGGGCCCGGCCCAGTACTTC
. | TRBJ1-2 | 16 | few | TRBV6-1 | CASSEGTDQANYGYTF | TGTGCCAGCAGTGAAGGAACAGACCAAGCTAACTATGGCTACACCTTC
. | TRBJ2-3 | 12 | many | TRBV5-6 | CASSLSTDTQYF | TGTGCCAGCAGCCTCAGCACAGATACGCAGTATTTT
. | TRBJ2-5 | 11 | . | TRBV24-1 | CATGLGETQYF | TGTGCCACGGGACTGGGAGAGACCCAGTACTTC
. | TRBJ2-7 | 15 | many | TRBV5-4 | CASSLGPGNTYEQYF | TGTGCCAGCAGCCTCGGGCCAGGGAACACCTACGAGCAGTACTTC
. | TRBJ1-1 | 15 | . | TRBV6-5 | CASKVRGLDDTEAFF | TGTGCCAGCAAAGTCAGGGGCCTCGATGACACTGAAGCTTTCTTT
TRBD2 | TRBJ2-3 | 17 | . | TRBV2 | CASNLRLAGGKTDTQYF | TGTGCCAGCAATCTGAGATTAGCGGGAGGGAAGACAGATACGCAGTATTTT
TRBD2 | TRBJ2-1 | 16 | . | TRBV4-2 | CASSQGLAETYNEQFF | TGTGCCAGCAGCCAAGGACTAGCGGAGACCTACAATGAGCAGTTCTTC
. | TRBJ1-2 | 12 | . | TRBV28 | CASSAASMAYTF | TGTGCCAGCAGTGCGGCGTCCATGGCCTACACCTTC
TRBD1 | TRBJ2-2 | 15 | . | TRBV2 | CASSAGGIDTGELFF | TGTGCCAGCAGTGCAGGGGGCATAGACACCGGGGAGCTGTTTTTT
. | TRBJ2-1 | 16 | . | TRBV28 | CASRSGLTGFLDEQFF | TGTGCCAGCAGGTCGGGCCTTACAGGGTTTTTAGATGAGCAGTTCTTC
TRBD1 | TRBJ1-2 | 15 | . | TRBV10-3 | CAISELPGQNYGYTF | TGTGCCATCAGTGAGCTCCCGGGACAGAACTATGGCTACACCTTC
. | TRBJ2-5 | 14 | . | TRBV28 | CASSLTRGQETQYF | TGTGCCAGCAGTTTGACGCGAGGACAAGAGACCCAGTACTTC
. | TRBJ1-1 | 13 | . | TRBV7-9 | CASSLEGGAEAFF | TGTGCCAGCAGCTTAGAGGGAGGGGCTGAAGCTTTCTTT
TRBD1 | TRBJ1-2 | 15 | once | TRBV7-9 | CASSTPGTGAGGYTF | TGTGCCAGCAGCACGCCCGGGACAGGGGCTGGTGGCTACACCTTC
TRBD2 | TRBJ2-7 | 13 | . | TRBV6-2/TRBV6-3 | CASSLGLAAEQYF | TGTGCCAGCAGTTTGGGACTAGCGGCTGAGCAGTACTTC
. | TRBJ2-7 | 14 | . | TRBV3-1/TRBV3-2 | CASSHWPLPYEQYF | TGTGCCAGCAGCCACTGGCCCCTCCCCTACGAGCAGTACTTC
TRBD1 | TRBJ2-1 | 13 | . | TRBV4-1 | CASRGTGIYEQFF | TGCGCCAGCAGGGGGACAGGGATCTATGAGCAGTTCTTC
. | TRBJ2-2 | 16 | few | TRBV10-1 | CASSVLGEANTGELFF | TGCGCCAGCAGTGTCCTGGGTGAGGCGAACACCGGGGAGCTGTTTTTT
. | TRBJ2-7 | 16 | . | TRBV15 | CATSRVSRGKEYEQYF | TGTGCCACCAGCAGAGTATCTAGGGGGAAGGAGTACGAGCAGTACTTC
. | TRBJ2-7 | 14 | few | TRBV14 | CASSPYRVPYEQYF | TGTGCCAGCAGCCCGTACAGGGTACCCTACGAGCAGTACTTC
TRBD1 | TRBJ1-1 | 15 | . | TRBV27 | CASSLGPGGSTEAFF | TGTGCCAGCAGTTTAGGTCCAGGGGGAAGCACTGAAGCTTTCTTT
TRBD1 | TRBJ1-2 | 14 | few | TRBV19 | CASSFPGGNYGYTF | TGTGCCAGTAGTTTTCCAGGGGGTAACTATGGCTACACCTTC
. | TRBJ1-5 | 17 | . | TRBV30 | CAWSFPERSGKHQPQHF | TGTGCCTGGAGTTTCCCCGAACGGTCAGGGAAACACCAGCCCCAGCATTTT
TRBD1 | TRBJ1-2 | 17 | few | TRBV4-1 | CASSPTRGDREFYGYTF | TGCGCCAGCAGCCCCACGAGAGGGGACAGGGAGTTCTATGGCTACACCTTC
. | TRBJ2-7 | 12 | . | TRBV5-1 | CASSTGSYEQYF | TGCGCCAGCAGCACAGGGAGCTACGAGCAGTACTTC
TRBD2 | TRBJ2-7 | 15 | few | TRBV28 | CASTPTHGRGGEQYF | TGTGCCAGCACTCCTACCCACGGGAGGGGCGGCGAGCAGTACTTC
TRBD2 | TRBJ2-3 | 15 | . | TRBV10-3 | CAISESSGVTDTQYF | TGTGCCATCAGTGAGTCTAGCGGGGTAACAGATACGCAGTATTTT